The T cell receptor (beta chain) under discussion was sequenced for a study of CD8+ T cells in alopecia areata. TCR sequencing used cDNA made by reverse transcription of extracted RNA. TCRdb's table, derived via immunoSEQ multiplex PCR, lists solely in-frame clones and lacks some. This table has about 110,000 clones, 59% appearing once. The sequence was obtained from a human donor in good health. The specimen was CD8+ T cells sorted from blood.

Here the CDR3 DNA reads TGTGCCAGCAGCTTACTTAGCACAGATACGCAGTATTTT. This codes for CASSLLSTDTQYF. The rearrangement joins TRBV11-2 to TRBJ2-3; no clear D. Germline loops: CDR1 SGHAT, CDR2 FQNNGV. The germline V and J ends were trimmed by 2 bases and 0 bases, with 3 bases remaining between them. CDR3 length: 13 amino acids. Full variable domain (outside the CDR3, taken from reference TRBV11-2 and TRBJ2-3): EAGVAQSPRYKIIEKRQSVAFWCNPISGHATLYWYQQILGQGPKLLIQFQNNGVVDDSQLPKDRFSAERLKGVDSTLKIQPAKLEDSAVYLCASSLLSTDTQYFGPGTRLTVL.